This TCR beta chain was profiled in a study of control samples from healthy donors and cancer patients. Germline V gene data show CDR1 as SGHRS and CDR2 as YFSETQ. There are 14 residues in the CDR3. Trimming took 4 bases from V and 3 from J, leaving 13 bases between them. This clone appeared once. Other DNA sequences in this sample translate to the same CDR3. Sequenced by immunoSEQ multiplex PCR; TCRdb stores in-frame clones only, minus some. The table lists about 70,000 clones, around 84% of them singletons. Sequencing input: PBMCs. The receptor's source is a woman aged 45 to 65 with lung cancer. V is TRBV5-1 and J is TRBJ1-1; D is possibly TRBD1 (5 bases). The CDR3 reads CASSLQGLDTEAFF. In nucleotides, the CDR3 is TGCGCCAGCAGCCTGCAGGGATTGGACACTGAAGCTTTCTTT.